This T cell receptor (beta chain) stems from a study of blood T cell repertoires in COVID-19 (dated by TCRdb to 2020 to 2021). Study-wide context: The collaborator samples originated in the United States, Italy and Spain and spanned the acute and convalescent phases of COVID-19. The prospective study material was composed of cDNA or gDNA derived from T cells, B-cell-depleted T cells, or PBMCs. Deeply sampled blood TCRbeta repertoires from subjects exposed to, actively infected with, or recovered from COVID-19 were included in the dataset. The repertoires were released in a freely available public database meant as a resource for research on the immune response to SARS-CoV-2. The samples were drawn from two sources: the first 160 participants of the ongoing ImmuneRACE study, and about 1,300 subjects contributed by 6 global collaborators. Nearly every sample came with metadata listing a de-identified subject ID, COVID-19 status, age in years and sex. HLA class I and class II types, where available, came from metadata supplied by the sample provider rather than from assay-based typing. Study-level results and caveats: The amount of clinical and demographic metadata varied by source and participant and was provided uncurated.

TCRbeta CDR3 regions were amplified from genomic DNA using the immunoSEQ Assay, a bias-controlled multiplex PCR. The authors processed their data as follows. Within the assay, amplification of reference gene primers was used to estimate how many nucleated cells each sample contained. To quantify the absolute abundance of each unique TCRbeta CDR3 rearrangement, sequence reads were collapsed and filtered. For each sample, productive Simpson clonality was calculated by taking the square root of Simpson's diversity index across productive rearrangements. In its TCRdb copy, this immuneACCESS table keeps in-frame sequences only and misses some clones. Where compared with another copy, unresolved V genes explain less than half of these, and the others have no known cause. That table gives V, J and clone size, and the DNA gave D and trimming. The sample profile shows around 300,000 clones; roughly nine tenths of them were found once. 2.4% of the sample goes to the ten largest clones.

Reading the germline V gene gives CDR1 SGHDT and CDR2 YYEEEE. The CDR3 runs 14 amino acids, cysteine and phenylalanine included. Only CDR3 DNA remains: 42 bases, in frame from the first base. V sheds 4 bases and J sheds 1 base, leaving 9 bases between their ends. Participants in the prospective study were aged roughly 18 to 100 years, lived in approximately 26 United States geographic areas, and enrolled through a virtual design. In the prospective study, cohorts were assigned on the basis of participant-reported clinical history obtained from a screening survey and a study questionnaire. ImmuneRACE Cohort 3 recovered participants were defined by two consecutive negative NP/OP PCR tests, healthcare professional clearance, or symptom resolution. In the prospective study, whole blood, serum and a nasopharyngeal or oropharyngeal swab were collected from each participant by mobile phlebotomists. Prospective study participants could optionally give additional blood draws and questionnaires over an approximately two-month period. Prospective study blood samples were shipped either frozen or at room temperature before DNA extraction.

Note on this clone: What antigen it recognizes has not been identified. No base quality values were provided; no much bigger clone lies one nucleotide off.

The sequence was collected from a woman younger than 30 who had recovered from COVID-19. The sequenced sample was PBMCs or T cells enriched from blood (not recorded which). The rearrangement joined TRBV5-6 to TRBJ1-3; no confident D gene assignment can be made. CDR3 sequence: CASSQYSSGNTIYF. The sequence in DNA is TGTGCCAGCAGCCAATACAGTTCTGGAAACACCATATATTTT. The full variable domain, with segments outside the CDR3 supplied by the reference TRBV5-6 and TRBJ1-3 proteins, appears as DAGVTQSPTHLIKTRGQQVTLRCSPKSGHDTVSWYQQALGQGPQFIFQYYEEEERQRGNFPDRFSGHQFPNYSSELNVNALLLGDSALYLCASSQYSSGNTIYFGEGSWLTVV.